This T cell receptor beta chain was found in a study of blood T cell repertoires in COVID-19. Whole-study context: Both acute and convalescent COVID-19 samples were obtained from the United States, Italy and Spain.

Looked up from germline, CDR1 is SEHNR and CDR2 is FQNEAQ (reference sequence). This CDR3 has 18 residues. The V end lost 5 bases, the J end lost 0 bases, and 20 bases lay between the germline ends. In the original processing: Amplification from reference gene primers served as the basis for estimated nucleated cell counts. Generated by immunoSEQ multiplex PCR, the TCRdb table keeps only in-frame clones and is missing some. V and J calls plus clone size are reproduced from that table; the DNA served to infer D and trimming. This table has under 350,000 clones, over 80% appearing once. Input material: peripheral blood. V and J are TRBV7-9 and TRBJ2-1; D is unresolved. This receptor was taken from a man in his 60s who had recovered from COVID-19. The CDR3 DNA follows: TGTGCCAGCAGCCACCCCGCGAGTGGCGGAAGCTCCTACAATGAGCAGTTCTTC. Translated, it gives CASSHPASGGSSYNEQFF.